This T cell receptor beta chain derives from a study of blood T cell repertoires in COVID-19. At the level of the study: From the United States, Italy and Spain came samples of acute and convalescent COVID-19.

Authors' methods: Quantification of nucleated cells was approximated via reference gene primer amplification. Sequenced by immunoSEQ multiplex PCR; TCRdb stores in-frame clones only, minus some. V and J calls and clone size are given by that table; D and trimming were obtained from the DNA. The sample includes hundreds of thousands of clones, approximately 85% of them seen just once. This TCR was recovered from a woman in her seventies with acute or convalescent COVID-19. The specimen sequenced was peripheral blood.

Written as DNA, the CDR3 is TGTGCTAGACCACAGGGTTATTGCAATCAGCCCCAGCATTTT. It translates to CARPQGYCNQPQHF. V usage is TRBV12-5 and J usage is TRBJ1-5, with D possibly being TRBD1 (6 bases). The CDR3 is 14 amino acids. Trimming took off 9 bases at V and 2 bases at J, with 14 bases between the two ends. Germline CDR1 reads LGHNT; CDR2 reads FRNRAP.